The 3 T cell receptor beta chains given below trace back to one sample, sequenced in a study of T cell repertoires in aging, cancer and after chemotherapy. TRB rearrangements spanning V, D and J were amplified using mixed TRB-A/B primers. Via MiXCR, TCRdb re-called the multiplex PCR reads, giving one row per CDR3 protein. The sample has roughly 8,600 distinct CDR3 sequences, under 35% seen once. TCR beta rearrangements were amplified from peripheral blood genomic DNA. The source material was blood. Receptors originate from a human donor in good health.

The table lists this clonotype with a few counts. The rearrangement uses TRBV5-1 and TRBJ2-7; 9 nucleotides match TRBD1. Germline CDR1 reads SGHRS; CDR2 reads YFSETQ. V shed 4 bases and J 5 bases; nucleotides not matched to a gene: 4. The CDR3 extends over 13 amino acids. The CDR3 loop is CASSGDRVHEQYF. In DNA form, the CDR3 reads TGCGCCAGCAGCGGGGACAGGGTCCACGAGCAGTACTTC.

Points on this clonotype: One end of the junction fails to match germline, which may point to a read error. The chain combines TRBV29-1 with TRBJ2-1; TRBD2 agrees at 9 bases. Looked up from germline, CDR1 is SQVTM and CDR2 is ANQGSEA. This CDR3 comprises 14 residues. This chain's CDR3 is CSVAAGGSHNELFF. In DNA, the CDR3 is TGCAGCGTTGCCGCGGGGGGGTCTCACAATGAGCTGTTCTTC.

This chain links TRBV7-9 with TRBJ1-4; D is ambiguous. Germline lookup yields CDR1 SEHNR and CDR2 FQNEAQ (reference sequence). Trimming shortened V by 3 bases and J by 7 bases, and 12 bases separated the two germline ends. This CDR3 is 14 amino acids long. The CDR3 protein is CASSFTLGSEKLFF. CDR3 coding DNA: TGTGCCAGCAGCTTTACTTTAGGGTCTGAAAAACTGTTTTTT.